The clone carrying this TCR beta chain was seen just once. Produced via immunoSEQ multiplex PCR; TCRdb's table is partial and in-frame only. The sample contains tens of thousands of clones, 80% of which appear only once. This record comes from a study of blood T cell repertoires in COVID-19. Study summary: The study drew acute and convalescent COVID-19 samples from the United States, Italy and Spain. T cells, B-cell-depleted T cells, or PBMCs supplied cDNA or gDNA.

This CDR3 is built from 16 residues. Germline V lookup: CDR1 SGDLS, CDR2 YYNGEE. V was clipped by 4 bases and J by 5 bases; unmatched bases: 8. The TCR was taken from a man aged 60 to 69 with acute or convalescent COVID-19. The material sequenced was peripheral blood. V is TRBV9 and J is TRBJ2-5; the match to TRBD2 covers 13 bases. Here the CDR3 DNA reads TGTGCCAGCAGCCTCACCGGACTAGCGGGGGTTGAGACCCAGTACTTC. This sequence encodes CASSLTGLAGVETQYF.